Listed here is a single T cell receptor beta chain. Antigen: not known. These data are taken from a study of human T cells and chemical hapten exposure. The wider study: Diphenylcyclopropenone was administered weekly to the scalp of patients throughout the roughly 24-week study.

One entry per CDR3 protein, called by TCRdb with MiXCR from the RACE reads. Counted here are about 80,000 distinct CDR3 sequences, around 15% occurring once; the ten biggest clones make up about 4.9%. The time point: pre-sensitization, week 0. Specified treatment: therapeutic diphenylcyclopropenone sensitization with weekly scalp DPC. The CDR3 loop spans 15 amino acids. V was pared by 3 bases and J by 0 bases, with 7 bases between. Germline V CDR1 and CDR2: SGHKS, YYEKEE (reference sequence). The study's findings and limits: The study found expanded TCRs formed significantly more large CDR3 similarity clusters than controls.

This TCR came from a woman between 50 and 59 years old with alopecia areata. Some clones in this sample may be carry-over from other donors' samples. Sequencing used whole blood, obtained in connection with sensitization to the hapten diphenylcyclopropenone (DPC). The rearrangement uses TRBV5-5 and TRBJ2-6, with D uncertain. The CDR3 DNA sequence: TGTGCCAGCAGCTGGGAAGGCTCTGGGGCCAACGTCCTGACTTTC. Translated, it gives CASSWEGSGANVLTF.